The sequence of this TCR beta chain was determined in a study of blood T cells in healthy people across ages. Every sample had a minimum of 6 million PBMCs isolated. Per the germline V gene, CDR1 is MNHEY and CDR2 is SVGAGI. The ends were cut back, 5 bases at V and 7 bases at J, with 9 bases in the middle. The CDR3 totals 13 residues. This clonotype was seen at least ten times. With a J-beta primer mix and a sample-barcoded 5' primer, a second PCR ran about 7 to 11 cycles. Through a template-switch adaptor with 12 random nucleotides, each cDNA molecule received a tag. From each sample, at least 2.5 million paired-end reads containing CDR3 were obtained. Each CDR3 protein gets one entry after TCRdb re-called the 5' RACE reads with MiXCR. Here the sample spans some 1.5 million distinct CDR3 sequences, 28% being singletons.

The V gene is TRBV6-5, the J gene TRBJ1-6, with TRBD1 as a possible D gene (6 bases). This receptor was taken from a woman aged 25 to 39 in good health. Sequenced material: blood. The CDR3 region is CASSTTGNSPLHF. In DNA form, the CDR3 reads TGTGCCAGCAGTACTACAGGGAATTCACCCCTCCACTTT.